Shown below are 24 T cell receptor beta chains from a single sample sequenced in a study of cytomegalovirus exposure and HLA in healthy donors. Researchers ran the PCR with 60 Vbeta and 13 Jbeta primers. TCRdb's table, derived via immunoSEQ multiplex PCR, lists solely in-frame clones and lacks some. This listing includes about 55,000 clones. Sequencing was performed on PBMCs. These receptors were collected from a man aged 50 to 59 in good health and CMV-seropositive.

This chain joins TRBV28 and TRBJ2-3; D gene unclear. V lost 1 base and J 8 bases, leaving 10 bases between the germline ends. CDR3 length: 13 amino acids. CDR1 and CDR2 from the germline V gene are MDHEN and SYDVKM. CDR3 DNA: TGTGCCAGCAGTTTATTCCTCGCCGGTACGCAGTATTTT. This gives the protein CASSLFLAGTQYF.

This chain joins TRBV5-1 and TRBJ2-3, with TRBD2 matching over 16 bases. V lost 4 bases, J lost 6 bases, and 2 bases stayed unmatched. There are 15 residues in the CDR3. Germline V gene sequence: CDR1 SGHRS, CDR2 YFSETQ. CDR3 nucleotides: TGCGCCAGCAGCGCGGGACTAGCGGGGGGGGATACGCAGTATTTT. Its protein product is CASSAGLAGGDTQYF.

The chain links TRBV5-1 to TRBJ1-1; D remains unclear. V gave up 2 bases and J gave up 1 base, with 6 bases separating them. The CDR3 is 13 residues long. Germline CDR1 SGHRS, CDR2 YFSETQ. The CDR3 coding sequence is TGCGCCAGCAGCTTTAGTCCGAACACTGAAGCTTTCTTT. Translated: CASSFSPNTEAFF.

This chain links TRBV6-5 with TRBJ1-2, with TRBD1 identical over 8 bases. CDR1 and CDR2 from the germline V gene are MNHEY and SVGAGI. The CDR3 has 15 residues. Germline trimming cut 6 bases from V and 2 bases from J; bases unmatched to any gene: 8. In nucleotides, the CDR3 is TGTGCCAGCAGGGGGTGGGACAGGAAAAACTATGGCTACACCTTC. It yields the protein CASRGWDRKNYGYTF.

The chain combines TRBV4-2 with TRBJ1-1; D uncertain. The CDR3 runs to 15 residues. Germline V gene lookup returns CDR1 LGHNA and CDR2 YNFKEQ. Trimming stripped 2 bases from V and 5 bases from J, with 15 bases between. The CDR3 coding sequence is TGTGCCAGCAGCCAAATCCTAGCTGCTGGAACTGAAGCTTTCTTT. Translated, it gives CASSQILAAGTEAFF.

This sequence joins TRBV4-3 and TRBJ1-2, with D unclear. The CDR3 runs to 13 residues. Between the trimmed V and J ends, which lost 2 bases and 2 bases, there was a span of 6 bases. Germline CDR1 LGHNA, CDR2 YSLEER. The CDR3 spells CASSQPGNYGYTF. For the CDR3, the DNA is TGCGCCAGCAGCCAACCCGGGAACTATGGCTACACCTTC.

V gene TRBV5-1 combines with J gene TRBJ2-5, with D possibly matching TRBD2 (6 bases). V lost 0 bases and J lost 2, with 11 bases in between. The CDR3 has 15 amino acids. The V gene's germline CDR1 is SGHRS and CDR2 YFSETQ. Written as DNA, the CDR3 is TGCGCCAGCAGCTTGGTAGGGGCGGGGCAAGAGACCCAGTACTTC. Translated, it gives CASSLVGAGQETQYF.

This rearrangement joins TRBV7-9 to TRBJ2-2; D remains ambiguous. The CDR3 sequence is 12 residues long. V gave up 10 bases and J gave up 6 bases, with 12 bases separating them. Germline V gene sequence: CDR1 SEHNR, CDR2 FQNEAQ (reference sequence). CDR3 DNA sequence: TGTGCCATCCCCTCGGTGGCCGGGGAGCTGTTTTTT. This translates into CAIPSVAGELFF.

The chain employs TRBV19 and TRBJ1-1; D may be TRBD1 (6 bases). The ends were cut back, 5 bases at V and 0 bases at J, with 19 bases in the middle. The CDR3 is made up of 17 amino acids. Germline CDR1 reads LNHDA; CDR2 reads SQIVND (reference sequence). CDR3 amino acids: CASSARGVGPMNTEAFF. As DNA, the CDR3 is TGTGCCAGTAGTGCCAGGGGAGTGGGTCCCATGAACACTGAAGCTTTCTTT.

The chain links TRBV18 to TRBJ1-6, with 9 bases that match TRBD1. This CDR3 has 14 residues. V dropped 4 bases and J dropped 6; count of bases not matched to a gene: 1. Germline V gene sequence: CDR1 KGHSH, CDR2 LQKENI. The CDR3 reads CASSRGQGNSPLHF. CDR3 bases: TGTGCCAGCTCACGGGGACAGGGTAATTCACCCCTCCACTTT.

CDR3: CASSPGISYEQYF. CDR3 nucleotide sequence: TGTGCCAGTAGCCCGGGGATTTCCTACGAGCAGTACTTC. The chain combines TRBV19 with TRBJ2-7; the D gene is possibly TRBD2 (5 bases). V lost 6 bases, J lost 1 base, and 10 bases lay in between. There are 13 residues in the CDR3. Germline CDR1 and CDR2: LNHDA and SQIVND (reference sequence).

J is TRBJ1-1 and V is TRBV4-2; 7 bases are a match to TRBD1. V gave up 0 bases and J gave up 4 bases; unmatched junction bases: 8. The CDR3 is 16 amino acids. Germline V CDR1 and CDR2: LGHNA, YNFKEQ. The CDR3, as DNA: TGTGCCAGCAGCCAAGAGGGGACAGTAGCGGTCACTGAAGCTTTCTTT. Its translation is CASSQEGTVAVTEAFF.

The chain couples TRBV18 to TRBJ1-2; possible D gene TRBD1, 6 bases. Germline V lookup: CDR1 KGHSH, CDR2 LQKENI. Trimming took 0 bases from V and 8 from J, leaving 10 bases between them. The CDR3 is 13 amino acids. CDR3 loop: CASSPPTGKGYTF. CDR3 DNA sequence: TGTGCCAGCTCACCACCCACAGGGAAGGGCTACACCTTC.

V and J are TRBV30 and TRBJ1-6; maybe TRBD1 (5 bases). The CDR3 runs 14 residues. Germline CDR1 and CDR2: GTSNPN and SVGIG (reference sequence). V was cut by 2 bases and J by 5 bases, with 10 bases left in between. The CDR3 reads CAWSPGKDNSPLHF. CDR3 nucleotide sequence: TGTGCCTGGAGTCCAGGGAAAGATAATTCACCCCTCCACTTT.

The chain links TRBV19 to TRBJ1-2; TRBD1 aligns across 10 bases. The V segment lost 7 bases and the J segment 5 bases; nucleotides outside the gene matches: 10. The CDR3 consists of 15 residues. Germline V CDR1 and CDR2: LNHDA, SQIVND (reference sequence). The CDR3: CASTIRGTGVYGYTF. As DNA, the CDR3 is TGTGCCAGTACCATTCGCGGGACAGGGGTTTATGGCTACACCTTC. Full variable domain (outside the CDR3, taken from reference TRBV19 and TRBJ1-2): DGGITQSPKYLFRKEGQNVTLSCEQNLNHDAMYWYRQDPGQGLRLIYYSQIVNDFQKGDIAEGYSVSREKKESFPLTVTSAQKNPTAFYLCASTIRGTGVYGYTFGSGTRLTVV.

The chain links TRBV7-2 to TRBJ2-1, with D unclear. Germline CDR1 reads SGHTA; CDR2 reads FQGNSA. V lost 4 bases and J lost 8, with 6 bases in between. The CDR3 is made up of 11 amino acids. This CDR3 is CASSSPYEQFF. In DNA form, the CDR3 reads TGTGCCAGCAGCTCCCCTTATGAGCAGTTCTTC.

The rearrangement links TRBV18 to TRBJ2-5; weak D call: TRBD2 (5 bases). CDR3 length: 13 residues. The germline CDR1 and CDR2 sequences are KGHSH and LQKENI. The V gene lost 3 bases and the J gene lost 0 bases, with 5 bases spanning the gap. CDR3 bases: TGTGCCAGCTCACCGGACTACCAAGAGACCCAGTACTTC. It encodes CASSPDYQETQYF.

The genes are TRBV6-1 and TRBJ2-7; 11 bases agree with TRBD2. V dropped 3 bases and J dropped 0; count of bases not matched to a gene: 4. The length of the CDR3 is 16 residues. Germline values: CDR1 MNHNS, CDR2 SASEGT. CDR3 residues: CASSETGLAGSYEQYF. CDR3 bases: TGTGCCAGCAGTGAGACCGGACTAGCGGGCTCCTACGAGCAGTACTTC.

The chain links TRBV19 to TRBJ2-5, with TRBD1 matching 9 bases. Germline V gene data show CDR1 as LNHDA and CDR2 as SQIVND (reference sequence). V shed 6 bases, J shed 4 bases, and the junction held 3 bases outside the gene matches. The CDR3 loop spans 13 amino acids. Here the CDR3 reads CASRPTGGETQYF. Here the CDR3 DNA reads TGTGCCAGTAGACCGACAGGGGGAGAGACCCAGTACTTC.

The chain is built from TRBV7-9 and TRBJ2-3, with D maybe TRBD2 (5 bases). Germline CDR1 and CDR2: SEHNR and FQNEAQ (reference sequence). CDR3 size: 14 residues. V lost 5 bases, J lost 5 bases, and 14 bases lay in between. CDR3 sequence: CASSHTRGGDTQYF. The CDR3 region has the DNA TGTGCCAGCAGCCACACTAGAGGAGGAGATACGCAGTATTTT.

The chain couples TRBV6-5 to TRBJ1-4; D gene unclear. The V end lost 6 bases, the J end lost 7 bases, and 18 bases lay between the germline ends. CDR1 is MNHEY, CDR2 SVGAGI, per germline. The CDR3 spans 15 residues. DNA for the CDR3: TGTGCCAGCAGACTGGACGGAGGATTGGGTGAAAAACTGTTTTTT. As protein: CASRLDGGLGEKLFF.

The V and J genes are TRBV7-6 and TRBJ2-7, with D maybe TRBD2 (6 bases). From germline, CDR1 is SGHVS and CDR2 FNYEAQ. The CDR3 extends over 17 amino acids. Trimming left V 1 base short and J 0 bases short, with 16 bases between. As DNA, the CDR3 is TGTGCCAGCAGCTTAGGTACGGCCTTCGGGGGCTCCTACGAGCAGTACTTC. As protein: CASSLGTAFGGSYEQYF.

The chain is built from TRBV19 and TRBJ1-1, with 9 nucleotides matching TRBD1. CDR1 LNHDA and CDR2 SQIVND come from the germline V gene (reference sequence). V gave up 4 bases and J gave up 0 bases; unmatched junction bases: 3. This CDR3 contains 15 residues. The CDR3 is CASSRDRVMNTEAFF. CDR3 bases: TGTGCCAGTAGTAGGGACAGGGTGATGAACACTGAAGCTTTCTTT.

The CDR3 nucleotides read TGTGCCAGCAGCCCCAAGGGGGACGGGGAGCTGTTTTTT. This encodes CASSPKGDGELFF. The chain uses TRBV5-4 and TRBJ2-2; TRBD1 might be the D (6 bases). Germline loops: CDR1 SGHNT, CDR2 YYREEE (reference sequence). The CDR3 loop spans 13 amino acids. V lost 4 bases and J 7 bases, leaving 11 bases between the germline ends.